Listed below are T cell receptor beta chains from one sample, sequenced in a study of shared clonotypes between healthy human individuals. Sequencing was performed with immunoSEQ multiplex PCR; in TCRdb, only in-frame clones are kept and a portion is missing. The table lists 1,500,000 or so clones, roughly 98.5% of them singletons. Specimen: naive CD4+ T cells sorted from blood. The receptors shown here come from a man under 40 in good health. The CDR3 runs from the conserved cysteine through the conserved F or W. Each record gives: J gene, clone size, V gene, D gene, CDR3 protein, CDR3 DNA. D genes are given only for firm matches. Clone size is not always given. Where it is, it says once, few, many or a class for expanded clones.

>TRBJ2-4|-|TRBV5-5|-
CASSLVAGLGKNIQYF
TGTGCCAGCAGCTTGGTAGCAGGGTTGGGCAAAAACATTCAGTACTTC
>TRBJ2-7|-|TRBV15|TRBD2
CATTNLLAGAHEQYF
TGTGCCACCACCAATCTACTAGCGGGAGCCCACGAGCAGTACTTC
>TRBJ1-1|-|TRBV6-1|-
CASSEGFLGITEAFF
TGTGCCAGCAGTGAGGGTTTTTTGGGGATAACTGAAGCTTTCTTT
>TRBJ2-1|-|TRBV4-1|-
CASSQDRLATYNEQFF
TGCGCCAGCAGCCAAGATCGTCTAGCAACGTACAATGAGCAGTTCTTC
>TRBJ2-3|-|TRBV5-1|-
CASSLSQRLFTDTQYF
TGCGCCAGCAGCTTGTCTCAGCGACTATTCACAGATACGCAGTATTTT
>TRBJ2-2|-|TRBV6-5|-
CASSYGVGGELFF
TGTGCCAGCAGTTACGGGGTGGGCGGGGAGCTGTTTTTT
>TRBJ1-1|-|TRBV5-5|TRBD1
CASSRVGTEGEAFF
TGTGCCAGCAGCCGAGTCGGGACAGAGGGTGAAGCTTTCTTT
>TRBJ2-1|-|TRBV29-1|TRBD1
CSVSTGHEQFF
TGCAGCGTTTCGACAGGGCATGAGCAGTTCTTC
>TRBJ1-3|-|TRBV5-1|-
CASSLEGTRDGSSDF
TGCGCCAGCAGCTTGGAGGGGACGAGGGACGGTTCTTCGGATTTT
>TRBJ2-7|once|TRBV20-1|-
CSARGTGEQYF
TGCAGTGCTAGAGGGACGGGCGAGCAGTACTTC
>TRBJ1-4|-|TRBV5-4|-
CASSPRGGVGIDSKKLFF
TGTGCCAGCAGCCCGAGGGGGGGCGTCGGAATTGACAGCAAAAAACTGTTTTTT
>TRBJ1-3|-|TRBV10-3|-
CAISASSGNTIYF
TGTGCCATCAGTGCAAGTTCTGGAAACACCATATATTTT
>TRBJ2-3|-|TRBV7-6|-
CASSLGAGASTDTQYF
TGTGCCAGCAGCTTAGGGGCAGGAGCTAGCACAGATACGCAGTATTTT
>TRBJ2-5|-|TRBV11-2|TRBD2
CASSFDGRAETQYF
TGTGCCAGCAGCTTTGACGGGAGGGCTGAGACCCAGTACTTC
>TRBJ2-1|-|TRBV5-1|-
CASSLGGEKGFF
TGCGCCAGCAGCTTGGGCGGGGAGAAAGGTTTCTTC
>TRBJ2-1|-|TRBV21-1|-
CASSKVIAGGLNEQFF
TGTGCCAGCAGCAAAGTGATAGCGGGAGGACTCAATGAGCAGTTCTTC
>TRBJ2-7|once|TRBV6-6|-
CASSSDGGTYEQYF
TGTGCCAGCAGTTCTGACGGCGGGACGTACGAGCAGTACTTC
>TRBJ2-3|once|TRBV5-5|-
CASSLVEGDTQYF
TGTGCCAGCAGCTTGGTTGAGGGGGATACGCAGTATTTT
>TRBJ1-2|-|TRBV19|TRBD1
CASSMTGGYGYTF
TGTGCCAGTAGCATGACAGGGGGCTATGGCTACACCTTC
>TRBJ2-7|-|TRBV29-1|TRBD2
CSVDPSGTSYEQYF
TGCAGCGTGGATCCTAGCGGGACCTCCTACGAGCAGTACTTC
>TRBJ2-3|-|TRBV7-3|TRBD2
CASSPTSGRAGDTQYF
TGTGCCAGCAGCCCGACTAGCGGGAGGGCCGGAGATACGCAGTATTTT
>TRBJ1-1|once|TRBV6-6|-
CASTLGGSEAFF
TGTGCCAGCACGTTGGGAGGCAGTGAAGCTTTCTTT
>TRBJ1-1|-|TRBV2|TRBD1
CASRGDRRNTEAFF
TGTGCCAGCAGAGGGGACAGGAGGAACACTGAAGCTTTCTTT
>TRBJ1-2|once|TRBV6-5|-
CASTKSGDYGYTF
TGTGCCAGCACCAAGTCGGGGGACTATGGCTACACCTTC
>TRBJ2-2|-|TRBV11-2|-
CASSRITGRTGELFF
TGTGCCAGCAGCCGAATAACAGGGCGCACCGGGGAGCTGTTTTTT
>TRBJ2-7|-|TRBV6-1|-
CASSELAAGSYEQYF
TGTGCCAGCAGTGAATTGGCAGCCGGCTCCTACGAGCAGTACTTC
>TRBJ1-3|-|TRBV14|-
CASSQLPGNSGNTIYF
TGTGCCAGCAGCCAATTACCAGGAAACTCTGGAAACACCATATATTTT
>TRBJ1-1|once|TRBV4-3|TRBD1
CASSPTPGQGNTEAFF
TGCGCCAGCAGCCCAACACCCGGACAGGGTAACACTGAAGCTTTCTTT
>TRBJ2-3|-|TRBV27|-
CASSPNNLAPWFTDTQYF
TGTGCCAGCAGTCCCAACAACCTAGCGCCCTGGTTCACAGATACGCAGTATTTT
>TRBJ2-3|-|TRBV29-1|TRBD1
CSVGQGASTDTQYF
TGCAGCGTGGGACAGGGGGCTAGCACAGATACGCAGTATTTT
>TRBJ2-7|-|TRBV19|TRBD2
CASMLKPGLSSYEQYF
TGTGCCAGTATGTTGAAACCGGGACTAAGCTCCTACGAGCAGTACTTC
>TRBJ2-1|-|TRBV18|TRBD2
CASSPSPTSASSYNEQFF
TGTGCCAGCTCACCATCGCCAACTAGCGCTAGCTCCTACAATGAGCAGTTCTTC
>TRBJ1-2|-|TRBV2|-
CASRVTGPTPAGYTF
TGTGCCAGCAGGGTGACAGGTCCGACCCCGGCTGGCTACACCTTC
>TRBJ2-1|-|TRBV5-1|TRBD2
CASSFGLAGGYNEQFF
TGCGCCAGCAGCTTTGGGCTAGCGGGAGGGTACAATGAGCAGTTCTTC
>TRBJ2-2|-|TRBV30|-
CAWSGVNTGELFF
TGTGCCTGGAGTGGCGTGAACACCGGGGAGCTGTTTTTT
>TRBJ1-2|-|TRBV18|-
CASSPLSEGLYGYTF
TGTGCCAGCTCACCACTGAGCGAGGGGCTCTATGGCTACACCTTC
>TRBJ2-7|-|TRBV6-1|TRBD1
CASSAGGTGSKQYF
TGTGCCAGCAGCGCCGGCGGGACAGGGTCAAAGCAGTACTTC
>TRBJ2-1|-|TRBV7-6|TRBD1
CASSFGQGRNEQFF
TGTGCCAGCAGCTTCGGACAGGGAAGGAATGAGCAGTTCTTC
>TRBJ2-1|-|TRBV28|TRBD2
CASSLRAGGPVNEQFF
TGTGCCAGCAGTTTAAGAGCGGGAGGGCCGGTCAATGAGCAGTTCTTC
>TRBJ2-7|-|TRBV4-1|TRBD2
CASSRKLSGNAEQYF
TGCGCCAGCAGCCGCAAACTTAGCGGGAACGCCGAGCAGTACTTC
>TRBJ2-5|-|TRBV5-4|-
CASSLAVRDKQETQYF
TGTGCCAGCAGCTTGGCTGTTAGGGACAAGCAAGAGACCCAGTACTTC
>TRBJ2-7|-|TRBV28|TRBD2
CASSPAGVREQYF
TGTGCCAGCAGTCCCGCGGGGGTACGCGAGCAGTACTTC
>TRBJ2-4|-|TRBV11-2|TRBD2
CASSPRLLAGGNIQYF
TGTGCCAGCAGCCCCCGGCTCCTAGCGGGGGGAAACATTCAGTACTTC
>TRBJ2-7|-|TRBV6-1|TRBD1
CASSEKGQGREQYF
TGTGCCAGCAGTGAAAAGGGACAGGGGCGCGAGCAGTACTTC
>TRBJ1-1|-|TRBV25-1|TRBD1
CASSWDRTNTEAFF
TGTGCCAGCAGTTGGGACAGAACGAACACTGAAGCTTTCTTT
>TRBJ2-7|-|TRBV5-1|-
CASRKGTYEQYF
TGCGCCAGCAGGAAAGGAACCTACGAGCAGTACTTC
>TRBJ1-1|-|TRBV29-1|-
CSVAENTEAFF
TGCAGCGTTGCAGAGAACACTGAAGCTTTCTTT
>TRBJ2-3|-|TRBV2|TRBD1
CASSEDRGGTDTQYF
TGTGCCAGCAGTGAGGACAGGGGGGGCACAGATACGCAGTATTTT
>TRBJ1-1|-|TRBV7-9|-
CASSLAPGGLNTEAFF
TGTGCCAGCAGCTTAGCGCCCGGGGGATTGAACACTGAAGCTTTCTTT
>TRBJ1-2|-|TRBV4-1|-
CASSHPPVGQGRYGYTF
TGCGCCAGCAGCCATCCCCCCGTAGGCCAGGGGCGGTATGGCTACACCTTC
>TRBJ1-5|-|TRBV5-1|-
CASSLAGGSNQPQHF
TGCGCCAGCAGCTTGGCCGGGGGGAGCAATCAGCCCCAGCATTTT
>TRBJ1-2|-|TRBV6-5|-
CASSPGPRNYGYTF
TGTGCCAGCAGTCCCGGACCGCGTAACTATGGCTACACCTTC